This T cell receptor (beta chain) was observed in a study of T cells after yellow fever vaccination. Each CDR3 protein is one row after TCRdb ran MiXCR on the 5' RACE reads. The sample shows about 220,000 distinct CDR3 sequences, approximately 3% of them seen only once. Germline lookup yields CDR1 LGHNA and CDR2 YSLEER. V lost 2 bases to trimming and J lost 5 bases, with 12 bases between them. This CDR3 has 15 amino acids. The V and J genes are TRBV4-3 and TRBJ1-4; no definite D call. The sample in question was CD4+ T cells sorted from PBMCs, obtained 10 days after the yellow fever booster vaccination. This receptor was identified in a man aged 18 to 29 who received the YFV17D yellow fever vaccine. Here the CDR3 DNA reads TGCGCCAGCAGCCAACGGCCAGGAGTGAATGAAAAACTGTTTTTT. It is translated as CASSQRPGVNEKLFF.